This T cell receptor beta chain was captured in a study of T cells in Graves' hyperthyroidism and ophthalmopathy. Overall study findings and caveats: Among clonotypes expanded in thyroid above 0.001, most were also found in blood. The model forecast ophthalmopathy, anticipating it by a median around 6.5 months before onset. Ophthalmopathy and stable hyperthyroidism were told apart by a 13 V-J model.

Regions amplified from RNA transcripts were the TCR beta CDR3 regions. TCR CDR3 underwent first-round RT-PCR with the HTBI primer set. TCRdb re-called the multiplex PCR reads through MiXCR, storing one row per CDR3 protein. The sample consists of 600,000 or so distinct CDR3 sequences, 12% to 15% of them appearing once. The germline V gene has CDR1 MNHNY and CDR2 SVGAGI (reference sequence). There are 13 residues in the CDR3. V was cut by 0 bases and J by 5 bases, with 8 bases left in between. This clonotype was recorded at least ten times. The antigen remains unidentified. The source of the PBMCs was 8 to 10 ml of fresh peripheral blood.

The chain links TRBV6-6 to TRBJ2-7, with a possible D match to TRBD1 (6 bases). The clonotype originates from a woman younger than 35 with Graves' ophthalmopathy. The sample comprised blood. In DNA, the CDR3 is TGTGCCAGCAGTTACTCGTCAGGGGACGAGCAGTACTTC. Translating gives CASSYSSGDEQYF.